This T cell receptor beta chain was captured by sequencing in a study of regulatory T cells in long-lasting Graves disease (dated by TCRdb to the early 2020s). Notes on the research overall: In the newly diagnosed Graves' disease group, patients had been taking antithyroid drugs for less than 3 months. This study used TCR sequencing and RNA sequencing of peripheral blood to compare persistent Graves' disease patients against newly diagnosed Graves' disease patients. The study took place in China and was registered as a clinical trial. A total of 35 or so samples were covered by TCR sequencing, comprising some 13 persistent and around 20 newly diagnosed Graves' disease patients.

This clonotype was picked up many times. Its antigen specificity is not known. No much larger clone exists at a distance of one base, and base qualities are not known. V loses 3 bases, J loses 1 base, and the germline ends lie 19 bases apart. For CDR1 and CDR2, the germline V gene lists SGHVS and FNYEAQ. From its cysteine to its phenylalanine, the CDR3 spans 17 amino acids. Just the 51-base CDR3 DNA is kept, in frame starting at base 1. The sample's time point label is to be understood as: newly diagnosed GD, antithyroid drugs for less than 3 months. For both TCR sequencing and RNA sequencing, RNA was extracted from PBMCs using TRIzol. Graves' disease was diagnosed according to American Thyroid Association guidelines. The patients came from an endocrinology department in Xi'an, China. From each patient, approximately 9.9 milliliters of peripheral blood was collected into an EDTA anticoagulant tube. PBMCs were isolated by Ficoll Paque Plus density gradient separation without further T cell sorting. RNA quality was checked with an Agilent 2100 Bioanalyzer and agarose gel, and concentration with a NanoDrop 2000.

Study-level results and caveats: Sequencing and analysis were restricted to the TCR beta chain. Preferential use of TRBV28, TRBJ1-2 and TRBJ2-5 was observed in persistent disease, whereas TRBV20-1 and TRBJ2-1 were favored in newly diagnosed disease. As a limitation, the authors acknowledged that the small sample size may reduce accuracy. Only peripheral blood was studied, because thyroid tissue, the primary lesion, was inaccessible. Compared with newly diagnosed patients, patients with persistent Graves' disease had lower TCR Shannon entropy and fewer highly expanded clones, which suggests clonal expansion. A larger number of public clonotypes was shared among persistent patients (about 2,700) than among newly diagnosed patients (roughly 980).

Libraries were built with multiplex PCR. TCRdb names Illumina HiSeq 4000 as the instrument used. CDR3 regions were amplified by Arm-PCR with iRepertoire HTBI primers to construct TCR beta libraries. PCR products were gel purified before sequencing. As for the original processing: Across samples, 60 to 80 TRBV and around 15 TRBJ segments were identified and used for gene usage analysis of CDR3 amino acid clonotypes. Filtered high-quality paired reads were merged into contigs using COPE and FqMerger. BLAST was used to align contigs to IMGT TRBV, TRBD and TRBJ reference genes, and CDR3 was defined according to IMGT. Clonotypes above 0.1% frequency were classified as highly expanded clones. Shannon entropy served as the measure of repertoire diversity, while the Gini coefficient captured V-J evenness. A clonotype was considered public if more than one individual shared it. TCRdb ran its own pipeline on the public reads, namely fastp trimming at Q25 and MiXCR clone calling, and kept in-frame beta chains. Rows merge per CDR3 protein into single entries with the most common DNA and genes. Here the V and J calls rest on TCRdb's processing, not on the authors' analysis. The sample contains 380,000 or so distinct CDR3 sequences, around 15% of them found a single time. The top ten hold around 20% of the sample.

These data were also reused for a study on T cells in Graves' hyperthyroidism and ophthalmopathy. Per the second study: Stable Graves' hyperthyroidism was defined as the absence of progression to ophthalmopathy over 18 months of follow-up. Hyperthyroidism patients were newly diagnosed, had a disease duration of under 2 months, and were aged 18 to 65 years. Patients with uncontrolled infections, other autoimmune diseases, pregnancy or lactation were excluded. Diagnoses were established on the basis of clinical symptoms, serum thyroxine and TRAb, thyroid ultrasound, and orbital computed tomography. A first-round RT-PCR of the TCR CDR3 used the HTBI primer set with the Qiagen OneStep RT-PCR kit. Most expanded thyroid clonotypes (frequency above 0.001) were also detected in blood, a finding suggesting that blood repertoires may reflect thyroid immune responses. A 13 V-J signature model separated ophthalmopathy from stable hyperthyroidism, with about 90% sensitivity and about 81% specificity in cross-validation and 80%/75% in testing. During validation, the model predicted progression to ophthalmopathy a median of around six months ahead of onset, with around 65% sensitivity and 72.22% specificity. TCR V-J signatures able to tell the groups apart were searched for in a discovery cohort of 95 or so patients, of whom fewer than 45 had Graves' ophthalmopathy and under 65 had stable Graves' hyperthyroidism. Prospective prediction of ophthalmopathy was tested in an independent validation cohort of approximately 19 hyperthyroidism patients and 15 to 17 patients who later progressed to ophthalmopathy. The roughly 91 discovery patients were randomly split 7:3 into training and test sets. In several Graves' hyperthyroidism patients, the study also compared T-cell repertoires from thyroid tissue with T-cell repertoires from blood. Once sampling was done, hyperthyroidism patients were given methimazole at a starting dose of 30 mg daily, whereas ophthalmopathy patients were given high-dose intravenous methylprednisolone. Libraries were constructed in a second round of multiplex PCR, after which size selection and purification were carried out. Paired-end sequencing of the libraries was performed with 100 bp reads on an Illumina HiSeq2000. Raw data were processed with SOAPnuke, discarding reads with adapters, uncalled bases, mean Phred below 15, or no exact constant-primer or identifier match. High-quality paired reads were merged using COPE v1.2.5, and each unique nucleotide sequence was defined as a clonotype. MiTCR v1.1 was used to align the clonotypes against IMGT TRBV, TRBD and TRBJ reference segments. The analysis was restricted to V-J combinations with a frequency above 0.0001, which together covered 99.2% of the repertoires. The TCS score was defined as the ratio of F50 (clonal expansion) to E x V (chaos), calculated using BLOSUM62-based TCRdist between CDR3 peptides within each V-J. Welch's t-statistics and random forest reduced roughly 540 V-J features to 10 to 15, which were used in a naive Bayes classifier (R e1071). No statistical method was used to fix the sample size in advance, and group allocation was not hidden from the investigators. According to the paper, TCR Vbeta CDR3 sequencing was carried out on more than 120 peripheral blood samples, which came from fewer than 50 ophthalmopathy, under 80 hyperthyroidism and roughly 17 progressor patients.

Sample: peripheral blood mononuclear cells (PBMCs), taken at new diagnosis, from a patient treated with antithyroid drugs. The clonotype comes from a woman aged 18 to 35 with Graves disease. Donor details come from another sample of the same person, matched by shared clones. The sequence joins TRBV7-6 to TRBJ2-7, and perhaps TRBD2 as D gene, on 6 matching bases. The DNA sequence follows: TGTGCCAGCAGCTTGGGGTTCTTGGGGACTCCATCCTACGAGCAGTACTTC. It translates to CASSLGFLGTPSYEQYF.